The following is a T cell receptor beta chain sequence with its context. Its specificity is not known. These data come from a study of CD8 T cells in ankylosing spondylitis. Overall study findings and caveats: In ankylosing spondylitis patients, matched synovial fluid reportedly showed significant enrichment of disease-linked clones. Relatively scarce in peripheral blood, disease-linked clones were CD8+. Among TCR beta sequences, a motif of eight highly homologous variants appeared characteristic of ankylosing spondylitis blood.

The germline CDR1 and CDR2 sequences are SQVTM and ANQGSEA. Germline trimming cut 7 bases from V and 3 bases from J; bases unmatched to any gene: 3. This CDR3 spans 13 amino acids. Quantitative molecular-barcoded 5'-RACE generated the TCR beta libraries. Via MiXCR, TCRdb re-called the 5' RACE reads, giving one row per CDR3 protein. The sample carries almost 250,000 distinct CDR3 sequences, roughly 32% recorded once. This clonotype originated in a male donor with ankylosing spondylitis or in good health (not recorded which). The chain recombines TRBV29-1 with TRBJ2-3, with 11 bases lining up with TRBD2. Input material: blood, either unsorted or a sorted T cell fraction (not recorded which). The CDR3 spells CSGGLAVTDTQYF. The CDR3 bases are TGCAGCGGGGGACTAGCGGTAACAGATACGCAGTATTTT.